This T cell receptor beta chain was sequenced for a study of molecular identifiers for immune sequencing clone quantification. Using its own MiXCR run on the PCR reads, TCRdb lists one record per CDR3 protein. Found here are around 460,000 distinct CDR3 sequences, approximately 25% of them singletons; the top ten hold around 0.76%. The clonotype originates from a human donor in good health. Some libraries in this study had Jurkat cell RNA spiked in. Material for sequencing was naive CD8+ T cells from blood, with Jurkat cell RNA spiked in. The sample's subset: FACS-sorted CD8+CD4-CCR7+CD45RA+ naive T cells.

The CDR3 is CASSQGVGGPPDTQYF. In DNA, the CDR3 is TGTGCCAGCAGCCAAGGAGTCGGGGGGCCCCCAGATACGCAGTATTTT. This chain connects TRBV3-1 to TRBJ2-3; TRBD2 might be the D (7 bases). V was shortened by 1 base and J by 4 bases, with 15 bases between the two germline ends. Germline-derived CDR1 and CDR2 are LGHDT and YNNKEL (reference sequence). This CDR3 comprises 16 residues.